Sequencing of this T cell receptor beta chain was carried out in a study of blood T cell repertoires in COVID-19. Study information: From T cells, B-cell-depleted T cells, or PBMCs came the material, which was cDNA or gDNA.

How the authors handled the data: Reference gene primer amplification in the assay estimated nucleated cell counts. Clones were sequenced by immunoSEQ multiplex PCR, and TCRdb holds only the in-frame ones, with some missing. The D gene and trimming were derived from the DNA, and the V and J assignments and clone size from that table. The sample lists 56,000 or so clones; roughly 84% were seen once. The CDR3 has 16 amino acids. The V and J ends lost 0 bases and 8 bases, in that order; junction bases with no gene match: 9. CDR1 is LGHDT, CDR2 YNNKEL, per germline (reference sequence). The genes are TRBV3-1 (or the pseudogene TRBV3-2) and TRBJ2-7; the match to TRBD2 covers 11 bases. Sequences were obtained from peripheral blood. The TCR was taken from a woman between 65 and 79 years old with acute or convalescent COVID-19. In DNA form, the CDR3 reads TGTGCCAGCAGCCAAGATAATAGCGGGGGGGCGATAAAGCAGTACTTC. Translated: CASSQDNSGGAIKQYF.